This T cell receptor (beta chain) comes out of a study of blood T cell repertoires in COVID-19. Study as a whole: Italy, Spain and the United States were the sources of the convalescent and acute COVID-19 samples.

Clinical histories supplied by participants themselves formed the basis of cohort assignment. The length of the CDR3 is 15 residues. The ends lost 5 bases at V and 4 bases at J; junction bases unmatched: 4. Per the germline V gene, CDR1 is SGHVS and CDR2 is FNYEAQ. The assay was immunoSEQ multiplex PCR, and TCRdb's table has in-frame clones only and misses some. Among under 250,000 clones, roughly 90% were seen once, and the ten largest hold 2% to 3%. The chain links TRBV7-6 to TRBJ1-5, with 11 bases identical to TRBD1. Sequencing input: PBMCs or T cells enriched from blood (not recorded which). This receptor was identified in a woman aged 25 to 39 with acute COVID-19. The CDR3 region is CASSAGTGGNQPQHF. CDR3 coding DNA: TGTGCCAGCAGCGCCGGGACAGGGGGAAATCAGCCCCAGCATTTT.